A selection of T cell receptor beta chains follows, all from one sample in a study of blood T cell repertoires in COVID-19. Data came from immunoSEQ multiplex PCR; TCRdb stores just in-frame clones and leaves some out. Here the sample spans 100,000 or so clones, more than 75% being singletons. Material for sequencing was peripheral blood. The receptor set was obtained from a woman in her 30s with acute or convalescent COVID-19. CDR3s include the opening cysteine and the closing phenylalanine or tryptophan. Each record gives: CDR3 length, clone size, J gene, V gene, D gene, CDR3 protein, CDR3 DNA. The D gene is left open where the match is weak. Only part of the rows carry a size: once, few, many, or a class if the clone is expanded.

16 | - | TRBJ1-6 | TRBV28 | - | CASLGSQGTYNSPLHF | TGTGCCAGCCTAGGGTCACAGGGAACCTATAATTCACCCCTCCACTTT
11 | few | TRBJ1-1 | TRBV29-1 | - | CSAGQNTEAFF | TGCAGCGCCGGACAGAACACTGAAGCTTTCTTT
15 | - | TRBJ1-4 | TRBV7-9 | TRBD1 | CASSSGTATNEKLFF | TGTGCCAGCAGCTCCGGGACAGCAACTAATGAAAAACTGTTTTTT
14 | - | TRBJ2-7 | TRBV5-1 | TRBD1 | CASSLDPGGYEQYF | TGCGCCAGCAGCTTGGATCCAGGGGGTTACGAGCAGTACTTC
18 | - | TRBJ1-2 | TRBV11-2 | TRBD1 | CASSGNPGTGVSNYGYTF | TGTGCCAGCAGCGGCAATCCCGGGACAGGGGTCAGTAACTATGGCTACACCTTC
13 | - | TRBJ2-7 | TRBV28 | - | CAGRYRGSYEQYF | TGTGCCGGGCGCTATCGGGGCTCCTACGAGCAGTACTTC
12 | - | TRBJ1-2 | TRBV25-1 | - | CASSSQGWGYTF | TGTGCCAGCAGTTCACAGGGTTGGGGCTACACCTTC
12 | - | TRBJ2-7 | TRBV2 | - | CASCGEPYEQYF | TGTGCCAGCTGCGGGGAGCCCTACGAGCAGTACTTC
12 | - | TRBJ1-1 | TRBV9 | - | CASSGLNTEAFF | TGTGCCAGCAGCGGACTTAACACTGAAGCTTTCTTT
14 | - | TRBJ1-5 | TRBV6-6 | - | CASSWGVSNQPQHF | TGTGCCAGCAGTTGGGGAGTTAGCAATCAGCCCCAGCATTTT
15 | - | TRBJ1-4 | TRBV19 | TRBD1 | CASSPLDRGDEKLFF | TGTGCCAGTAGTCCCTTGGACAGGGGAGACGAAAAACTGTTTTTT
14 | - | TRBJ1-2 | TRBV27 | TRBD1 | CASSPGRDRGGYTF | TGTGCCAGCAGTCCAGGAAGGGACAGGGGAGGCTACACCTTC
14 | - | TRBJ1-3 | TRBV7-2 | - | CASSFQGFGNTIYF | TGTGCCAGCAGCTTCCAGGGCTTCGGAAACACCATATATTTT
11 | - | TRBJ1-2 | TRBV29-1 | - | CSVVSSDGYTF | TGCAGCGTTGTATCTAGCGATGGCTACACCTTC
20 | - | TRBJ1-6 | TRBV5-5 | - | CASSLGGTAGYGSYNSPLHF | TGTGCCAGCAGCTTGGGTGGGACTGCAGGGTATGGCTCCTATAATTCACCCCTCCACTTT
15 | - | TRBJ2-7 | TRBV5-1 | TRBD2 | CASSLAGGSVYEQYF | TGCGCCAGCAGCTTGGCGGGGGGTTCTGTCTACGAGCAGTACTTC
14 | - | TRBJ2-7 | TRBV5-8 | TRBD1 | CASSRDRAQYEQYF | TGTGCCAGCAGCCGAGACAGGGCTCAATACGAGCAGTACTTC
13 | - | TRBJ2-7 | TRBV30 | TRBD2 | CAWSQRGSYEQYF | TGTGCCTGGAGTCAGCGGGGATCCTACGAGCAGTACTTC
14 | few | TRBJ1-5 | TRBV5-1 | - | CASSLNGDNQPQHF | TGCGCCAGCAGCTTGAACGGGGACAATCAGCCCCAGCATTTT
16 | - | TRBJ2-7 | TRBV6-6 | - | CASSYSSRVPPYEQYF | TGTGCCAGCAGTTACTCGTCGAGGGTCCCACCCTACGAGCAGTACTTC
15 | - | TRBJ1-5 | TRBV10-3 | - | CAISESRDLGQPQHF | TGTGCCATCAGTGAGTCCCGGGATCTAGGGCAGCCCCAGCATTTT
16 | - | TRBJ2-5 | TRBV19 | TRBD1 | CASSMEGTGGGETQYF | TGTGCCAGTAGTATGGAAGGGACAGGGGGCGGAGAGACCCAGTACTTC
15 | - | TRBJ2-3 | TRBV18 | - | CATRRQTVSTDTQYF | TGTGCCACCCGGAGACAGACTGTGAGCACAGATACGCAGTATTTT
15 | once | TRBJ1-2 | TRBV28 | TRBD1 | CASSLPLQGGDGYTF | TGTGCCAGCAGTTTACCCCTCCAAGGGGGCGATGGCTACACCTTC
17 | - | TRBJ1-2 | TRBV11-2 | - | CASSLVLGGGEDYGYTF | TGTGCCAGCAGCTTAGTGCTGGGGGGAGGGGAGGACTATGGCTACACCTTC
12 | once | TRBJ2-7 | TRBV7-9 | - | CASSLSPYEQYF | TGTGCCAGCAGCCTATCCCCCTACGAGCAGTACTTC
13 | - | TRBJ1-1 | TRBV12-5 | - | CASAREVDTEAFF | TGTGCTAGTGCCAGGGAGGTGGACACTGAAGCTTTCTTT
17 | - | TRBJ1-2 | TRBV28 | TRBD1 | CASSLPTGGAIRGGYTF | TGTGCCAGCAGTTTACCCACAGGGGGCGCGATAAGAGGAGGCTACACCTTC
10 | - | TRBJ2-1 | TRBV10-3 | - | CAIGTNEQFF | TGTGCCATCGGGACAAATGAGCAGTTCTTC
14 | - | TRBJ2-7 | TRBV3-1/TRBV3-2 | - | CASSPTGYTYEQYF | TGTGCCAGCAGCCCGACAGGATATACCTACGAGCAGTACTTC
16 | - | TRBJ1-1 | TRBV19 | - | CASRRGVNTMNTEAFF | TGTGCCAGTCGGCGGGGGGTAAACACCATGAACACTGAAGCTTTCTTT
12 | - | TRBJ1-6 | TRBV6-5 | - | CASTTGWSPLHF | TGTGCCAGCACCACAGGGTGGTCACCCCTCCACTTT
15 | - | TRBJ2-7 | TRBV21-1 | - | CASSTFKRTAYEQYF | TGTGCCAGCAGCACCTTTAAGAGGACAGCTTACGAGCAGTACTTC
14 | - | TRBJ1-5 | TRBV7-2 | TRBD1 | CASSLDRDYQPQHF | TGTGCCAGCAGCTTGGACAGGGACTATCAGCCCCAGCATTTT
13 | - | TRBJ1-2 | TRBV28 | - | CASSQDRNYGYTF | TGTGCCAGCAGCCAAGACAGGAACTATGGCTACACCTTC
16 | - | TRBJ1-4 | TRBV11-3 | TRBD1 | CASSGDSLTRNEKLFF | TGTGCCAGCAGCGGGGACAGTCTTACCCGGAATGAAAAACTGTTTTTT
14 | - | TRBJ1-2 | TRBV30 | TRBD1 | CAGGDRGRPYGYTF | TGTGCCGGGGGGGACAGGGGACGCCCTTATGGCTACACCTTC
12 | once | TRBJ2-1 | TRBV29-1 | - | CSVALLDNEQFF | TGCAGCGTTGCCCTATTAGACAATGAGCAGTTCTTC
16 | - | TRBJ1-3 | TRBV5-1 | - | CASSLAPQGTGNTIYF | TGCGCCAGCAGCTTGGCCCCCCAGGGTACTGGAAACACCATATATTTT
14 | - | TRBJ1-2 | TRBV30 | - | CAYEREGLSYGYTF | TGTGCCTACGAAAGGGAGGGACTGAGCTATGGCTACACCTTC
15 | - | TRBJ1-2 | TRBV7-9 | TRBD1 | CASSFTGGAAHGYTF | TGTGCCAGCAGCTTTACAGGGGGCGCGGCTCACGGCTACACCTTC
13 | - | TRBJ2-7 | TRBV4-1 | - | CASSRLGPGEQYF | TGCGCCAGCAGCCGCCTCGGCCCAGGCGAGCAGTACTTC
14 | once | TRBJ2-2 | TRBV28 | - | CASSDTRSTGELFF | TGTGCCAGCTCCGACACTCGATCTACCGGGGAGCTGTTTTTT
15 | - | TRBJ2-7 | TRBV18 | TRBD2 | CASSPPSSGGYEQYF | TGTGCCAGCTCACCACCGTCTAGCGGGGGGTACGAGCAGTACTTC
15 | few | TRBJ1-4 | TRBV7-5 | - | CVRSLGRGAEEKLFF | TGTGTCAGAAGCCTCGGGAGGGGGGCGGAGGAAAAACTGTTTTTT
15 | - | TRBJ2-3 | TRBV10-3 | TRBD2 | CAISSPGGSTDTQYF | TGTGCCATCAGTTCCCCCGGGGGGAGCACAGATACGCAGTATTTT
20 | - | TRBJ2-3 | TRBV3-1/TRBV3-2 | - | CASSLRRPLGGGASTDTQYF | TGTGCCAGCAGCCTTAGACGACCTTTAGGGGGGGGTGCTAGCACAGATACGCAGTATTTT
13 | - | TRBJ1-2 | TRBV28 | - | CASSLEAGLGYTF | TGTGCCAGCAGTTTAGAGGCAGGGTTAGGCTACACCTTC
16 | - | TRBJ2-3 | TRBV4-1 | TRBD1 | CASSQDVTGSIDTQYF | TGCGCCAGCAGCCAAGATGTGACAGGGAGTATAGATACGCAGTATTTT
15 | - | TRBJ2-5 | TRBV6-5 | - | CASSYSTGQVETQYF | TGTGCCAGCAGTTACTCTACAGGGCAAGTGGAGACCCAGTACTTC
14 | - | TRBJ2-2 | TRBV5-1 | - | CASSLGANTGELFF | TGCGCCAGCAGCTTGGGAGCGAACACCGGGGAGCTGTTTTTT
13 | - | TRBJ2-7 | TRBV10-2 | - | CASSGILGSEQYF | TGCGCCAGCAGTGGAATCCTGGGCAGCGAGCAGTACTTC
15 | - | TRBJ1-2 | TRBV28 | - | CASSREGGTGYGYTF | TGTGCCAGCAGTCGTGAAGGGGGAACAGGCTATGGCTACACCTTC